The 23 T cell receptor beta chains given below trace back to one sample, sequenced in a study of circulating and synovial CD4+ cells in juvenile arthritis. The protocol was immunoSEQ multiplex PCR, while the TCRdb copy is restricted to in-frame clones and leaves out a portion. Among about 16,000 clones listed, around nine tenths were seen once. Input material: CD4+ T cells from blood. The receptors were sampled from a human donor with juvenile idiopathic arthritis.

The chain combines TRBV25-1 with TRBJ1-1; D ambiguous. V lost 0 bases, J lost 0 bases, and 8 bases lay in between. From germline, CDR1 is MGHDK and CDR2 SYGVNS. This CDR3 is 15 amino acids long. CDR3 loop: CASSEYGRVNTEAFF. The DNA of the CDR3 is TGTGCCAGCAGTGAATATGGGAGGGTGAACACTGAAGCTTTCTTT.

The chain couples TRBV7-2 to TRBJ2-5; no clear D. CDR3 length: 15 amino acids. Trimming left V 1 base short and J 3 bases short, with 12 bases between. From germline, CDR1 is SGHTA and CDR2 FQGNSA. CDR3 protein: CASSLVDSAKETQYF. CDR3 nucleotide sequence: TGTGCCAGCAGCTTAGTTGACTCAGCAAAAGAGACCCAGTACTTC.

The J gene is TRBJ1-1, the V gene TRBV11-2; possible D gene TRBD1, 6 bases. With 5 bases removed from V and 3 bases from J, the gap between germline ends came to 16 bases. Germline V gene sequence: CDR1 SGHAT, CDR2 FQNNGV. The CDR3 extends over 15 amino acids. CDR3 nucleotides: TGTGCCAGCAGCCCTTACCGGGACACCGACACTGAAGCTTTCTTT. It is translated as CASSPYRDTDTEAFF. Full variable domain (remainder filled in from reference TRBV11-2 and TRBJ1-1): EAGVAQSPRYKIIEKRQSVAFWCNPISGHATLYWYQQILGQGPKLLIQFQNNGVVDDSQLPKDRFSAERLKGVDSTLKIQPAKLEDSAVYLCASSPYRDTDTEAFFGQGTRLTVV.

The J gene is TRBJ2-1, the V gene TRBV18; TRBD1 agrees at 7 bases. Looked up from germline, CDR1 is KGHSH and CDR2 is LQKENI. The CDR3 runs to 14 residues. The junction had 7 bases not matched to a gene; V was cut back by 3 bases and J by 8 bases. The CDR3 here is CASSPGTGVDEQFF. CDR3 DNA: TGTGCCAGCTCACCCGGAACAGGGGTCGATGAGCAGTTCTTC.

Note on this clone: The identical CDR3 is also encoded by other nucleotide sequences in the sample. The DNA for the CDR3 is TGTGCCAGCAGCAAACAGGTTTCTAATTCACCCCTCCACTTT. Its translation: CASSKQVSNSPLHF. The rearrangement uses TRBV6-5 and TRBJ1-6, with a possible D match to TRBD1 (5 bases). CDR3 size: 14 residues. The ends were cut back, 6 bases at V and 6 bases at J, with 12 bases in the middle. Germline V gene sequence: CDR1 MNHEY, CDR2 SVGAGI.

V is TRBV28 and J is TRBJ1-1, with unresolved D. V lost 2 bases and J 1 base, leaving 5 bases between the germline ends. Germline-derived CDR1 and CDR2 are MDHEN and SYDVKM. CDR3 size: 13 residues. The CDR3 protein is CASSLIQNTEAFF. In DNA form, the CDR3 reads TGTGCCAGCAGTTTAATCCAGAACACTGAAGCTTTCTTT.

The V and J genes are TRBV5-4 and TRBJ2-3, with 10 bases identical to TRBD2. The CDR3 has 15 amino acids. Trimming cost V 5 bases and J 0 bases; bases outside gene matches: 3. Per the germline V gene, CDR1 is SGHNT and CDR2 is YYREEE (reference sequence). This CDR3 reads CASRRTSGSTDTQYF. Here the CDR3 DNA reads TGTGCCAGCAGGAGGACTAGCGGTAGCACAGATACGCAGTATTTT. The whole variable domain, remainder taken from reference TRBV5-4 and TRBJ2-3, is ETGVTQSPTHLIKTRGQQVTLRCSSQSGHNTVSWYQQALGQGPQFIFQYYREEENGRGNFPPRFSGLQFPNYSSELNVNALELDDSALYLCASRRTSGSTDTQYFGPGTRLTVL.

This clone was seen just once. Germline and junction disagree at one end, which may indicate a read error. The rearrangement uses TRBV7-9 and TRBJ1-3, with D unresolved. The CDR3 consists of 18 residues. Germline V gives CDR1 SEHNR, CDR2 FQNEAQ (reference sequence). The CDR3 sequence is CARSLRKDEPGSGNTIYF. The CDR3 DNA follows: TGTGCCAGAAGCTTAAGAAAGGACGAGCCGGGATCTGGAAACACCATATATTTT.

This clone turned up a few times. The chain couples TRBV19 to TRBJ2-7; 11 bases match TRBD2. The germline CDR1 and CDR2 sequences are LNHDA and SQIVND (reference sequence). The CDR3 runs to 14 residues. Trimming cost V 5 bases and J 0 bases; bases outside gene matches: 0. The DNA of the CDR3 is TGTGCCAGTAGTGGACTAGCGGGCTCCTACGAGCAGTACTTC. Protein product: CASSGLAGSYEQYF. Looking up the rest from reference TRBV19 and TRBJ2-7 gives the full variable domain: DGGITQSPKYLFRKEGQNVTLSCEQNLNHDAMYWYRQDPGQGLRLIYYSQIVNDFQKGDIAEGYSVSREKKESFPLTVTSAQKNPTAFYLCASSGLAGSYEQYFGPGTRLTVT.

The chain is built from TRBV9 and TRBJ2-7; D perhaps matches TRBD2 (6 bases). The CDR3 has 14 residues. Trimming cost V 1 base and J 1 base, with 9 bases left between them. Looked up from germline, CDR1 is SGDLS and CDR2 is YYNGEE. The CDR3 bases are TGTGCCAGCAGCGTAACCGGGACTTCCTACGAGCAGTACTTC. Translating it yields CASSVTGTSYEQYF.

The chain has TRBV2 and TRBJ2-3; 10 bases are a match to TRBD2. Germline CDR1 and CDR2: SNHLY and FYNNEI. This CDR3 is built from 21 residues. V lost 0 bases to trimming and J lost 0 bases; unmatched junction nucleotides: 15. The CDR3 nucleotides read TGTGCCAGCAGTGAAGCGGGAGTTTGGGGTAGCGGGGGGCCGAGCACAGATACGCAGTATTTT. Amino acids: CASSEAGVWGSGGPSTDTQYF.

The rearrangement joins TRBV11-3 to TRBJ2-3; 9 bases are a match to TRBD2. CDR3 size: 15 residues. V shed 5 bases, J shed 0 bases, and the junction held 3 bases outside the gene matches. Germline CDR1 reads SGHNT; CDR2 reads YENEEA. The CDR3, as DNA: TGTGCCAGCAGCAAGACTAGCGGAAGCACAGATACGCAGTATTTT. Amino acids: CASSKTSGSTDTQYF.

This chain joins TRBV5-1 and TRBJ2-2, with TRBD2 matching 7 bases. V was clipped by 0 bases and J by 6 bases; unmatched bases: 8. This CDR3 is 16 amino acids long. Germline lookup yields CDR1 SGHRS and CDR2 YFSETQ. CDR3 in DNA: TGCGCCAGCAGCTTGGTGGGAGGGACCTTGGCCGGGGAGCTGTTTTTT. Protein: CASSLVGGTLAGELFF.

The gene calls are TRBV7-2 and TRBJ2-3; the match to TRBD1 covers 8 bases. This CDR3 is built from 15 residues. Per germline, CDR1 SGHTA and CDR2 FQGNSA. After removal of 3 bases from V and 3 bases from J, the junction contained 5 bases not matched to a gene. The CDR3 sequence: CASSFSTGETDTQYF. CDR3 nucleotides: TGTGCCAGCAGCTTTTCGACAGGGGAAACAGATACGCAGTATTTT.

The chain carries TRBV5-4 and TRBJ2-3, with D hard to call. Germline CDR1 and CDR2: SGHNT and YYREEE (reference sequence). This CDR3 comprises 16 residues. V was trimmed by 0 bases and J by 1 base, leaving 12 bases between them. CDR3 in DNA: TGTGCCAGCAGCTTGGGTACAGTCCCTCGCACAGATACGCAGTATTTT. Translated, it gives CASSLGTVPRTDTQYF.

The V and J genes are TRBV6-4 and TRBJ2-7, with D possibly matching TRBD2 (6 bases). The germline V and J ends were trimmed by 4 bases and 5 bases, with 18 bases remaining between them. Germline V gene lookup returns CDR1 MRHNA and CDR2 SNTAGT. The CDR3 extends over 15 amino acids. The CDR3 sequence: CASSGEWRDLDEQYF. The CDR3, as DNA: TGTGCCAGCAGTGGGGAGTGGAGGGACTTAGACGAGCAGTACTTC.

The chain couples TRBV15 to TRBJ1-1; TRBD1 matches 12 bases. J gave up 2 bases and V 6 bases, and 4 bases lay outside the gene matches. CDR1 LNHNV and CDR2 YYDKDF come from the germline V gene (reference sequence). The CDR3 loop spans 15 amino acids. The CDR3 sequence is CATSRDRGRNTEAFF. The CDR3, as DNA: TGTGCCACCAGTCGGGACAGGGGGCGAAACACTGAAGCTTTCTTT.

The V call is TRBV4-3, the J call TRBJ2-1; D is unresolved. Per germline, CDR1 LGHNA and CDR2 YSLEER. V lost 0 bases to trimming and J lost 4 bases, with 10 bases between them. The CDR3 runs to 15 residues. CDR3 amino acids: CASSQDRVKYNEQFF. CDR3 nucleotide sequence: TGCGCCAGCAGCCAAGATCGGGTCAAGTACAATGAGCAGTTCTTC.

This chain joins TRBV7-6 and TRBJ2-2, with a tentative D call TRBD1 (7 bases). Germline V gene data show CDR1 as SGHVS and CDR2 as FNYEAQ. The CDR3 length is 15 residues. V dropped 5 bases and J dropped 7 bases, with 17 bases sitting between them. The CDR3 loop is CASSPQGGADGELFF. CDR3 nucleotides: TGTGCCAGCAGCCCCCAGGGGGGCGCGGACGGGGAGCTGTTTTTT.

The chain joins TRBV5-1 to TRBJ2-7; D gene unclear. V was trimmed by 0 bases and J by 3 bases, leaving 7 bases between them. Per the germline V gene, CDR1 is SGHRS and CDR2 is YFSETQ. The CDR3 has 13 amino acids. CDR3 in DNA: TGCGCCAGCAGCTTGGCCCTGAGCTACGAGCAGTACTTC. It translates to CASSLALSYEQYF.

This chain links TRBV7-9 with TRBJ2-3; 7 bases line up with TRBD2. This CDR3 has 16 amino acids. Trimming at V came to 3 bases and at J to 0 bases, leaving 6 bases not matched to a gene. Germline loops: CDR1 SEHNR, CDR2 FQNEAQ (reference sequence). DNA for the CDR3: TGTGCCAGCAGCTTTGGCGGGGGATACAGCACAGATACGCAGTATTTT. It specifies CASSFGGGYSTDTQYF.

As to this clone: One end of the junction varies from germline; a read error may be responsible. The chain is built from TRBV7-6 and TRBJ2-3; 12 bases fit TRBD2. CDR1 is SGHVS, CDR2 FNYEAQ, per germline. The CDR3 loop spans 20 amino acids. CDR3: CASSLGLTSGSWDSTDTQYF. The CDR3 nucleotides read TGCGCCAGCAGCTTAGGCCTGACTAGCGGGAGCTGGGACTCCACAGATACGCAGTATTTT.

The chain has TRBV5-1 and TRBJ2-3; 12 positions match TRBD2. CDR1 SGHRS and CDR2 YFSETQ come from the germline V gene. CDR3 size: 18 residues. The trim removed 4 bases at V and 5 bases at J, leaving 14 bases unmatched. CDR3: CASSGGLAGGQFEDTQYF. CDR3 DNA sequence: TGCGCCAGCAGCGGGGGGCTAGCGGGGGGGCAGTTTGAAGATACGCAGTATTTT. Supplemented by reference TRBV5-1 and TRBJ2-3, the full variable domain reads KAGVTQTPRYLIKTRGQQVTLSCSPISGHRSVSWYQQTPGQGLQFLFEYFSETQRNKGNFPGRFSGRQFSNSRSEMNVSTLELGDSALYLCASSGGLAGGQFEDTQYFGPGTRLTVL.